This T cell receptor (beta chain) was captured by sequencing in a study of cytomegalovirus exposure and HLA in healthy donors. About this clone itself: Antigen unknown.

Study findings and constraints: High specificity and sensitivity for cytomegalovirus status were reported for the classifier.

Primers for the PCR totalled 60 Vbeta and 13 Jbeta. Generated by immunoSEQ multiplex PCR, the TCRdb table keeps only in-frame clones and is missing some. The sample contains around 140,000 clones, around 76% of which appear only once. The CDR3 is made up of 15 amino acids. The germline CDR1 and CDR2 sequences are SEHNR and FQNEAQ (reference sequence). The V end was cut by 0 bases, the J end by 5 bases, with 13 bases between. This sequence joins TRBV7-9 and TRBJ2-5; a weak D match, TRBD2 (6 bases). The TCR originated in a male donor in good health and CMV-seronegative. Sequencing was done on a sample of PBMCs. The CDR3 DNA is TGTGCCAGCAGCTTAGCTACTTTGGGGAGGGAGACCCAGTACTTC. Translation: CASSLATLGRETQYF.